The next 9 T cell receptor beta chains were all read from a single sample in a study of blood T cell repertoires in COVID-19. Only in-frame clones appear in the TCRdb table, and some are missing; sequencing was by immunoSEQ multiplex PCR. The table has about 420,000 clones, roughly 89% seen once; the top ten hold less than 0.95%. Sample: peripheral blood. The source of these receptors is a man between 18 and 35 years old with COVID-19, enrolled during active disease.

V gene TRBV19 combines with J gene TRBJ2-1; a possible D gene is TRBD2 (6 bases). Germline V lookup: CDR1 LNHDA, CDR2 SQIVND (reference sequence). The V end was cut by 5 bases, the J end by 5 bases, with 10 bases between. This CDR3 spans 13 amino acids. This CDR3 reads CASSVGGDNEQFF. DNA of the CDR3: TGTGCCAGTAGTGTGGGGGGAGACAATGAGCAGTTCTTC.

In its sample, this clone was seen once. Written as DNA, the CDR3 is TGTGCCAGCAGTTTAGCCCCAGGTGAAGCTTTCTTT. Encoded protein: CASSLAPGEAFF. The chain combines TRBV12-3 or TRBV12-4 with TRBJ1-1, with D hard to call. The CDR3 is made up of 12 amino acids. V was pared by 0 bases and J by 7 bases, with 6 bases between.

The V and J genes are TRBV14 and TRBJ1-2; no definite D call. The CDR3 spans 16 residues. Looked up from germline, CDR1 is SGHDN and CDR2 is FVKESK. Trimming took off 4 bases at V and 4 bases at J, with 19 bases between the two ends. The CDR3 is CASSPLPVRPIYGYTF. The DNA for the CDR3 is TGTGCCAGCAGCCCACTACCCGTTCGTCCGATCTATGGCTACACCTTC. The full variable domain, rest sourced from reference TRBV14 and TRBJ1-2, is EAGVTQFPSHSVIEKGQTVTLRCDPISGHDNLYWYRRVMGKEIKFLLHFVKESKQDESGMPNNRFLAERTGGTYSTLKVQPAELEDSGVYFCASSPLPVRPIYGYTFGSGTRLTVV.

The V and J genes are TRBV6-5 and TRBJ2-3, with TRBD2 matching 11 bases. This CDR3 region has 15 residues. The ends lost 7 bases at V and 1 base at J; junction bases unmatched: 4. Germline V gives CDR1 MNHEY, CDR2 SVGAGI. CDR3: CASKNSGRGTDTQYF. DNA for the CDR3: TGTGCCAGCAAAAATAGCGGGAGGGGCACAGATACGCAGTATTTT.

V and J are TRBV6-5 and TRBJ2-7; perhaps TRBD2 as D (5 bases). The CDR3 runs to 13 residues. CDR1 is MNHEY and CDR2 is SVGAGI in the germline V gene. Trimming took off 2 bases at V and 6 bases at J, with 11 bases between the two ends. The CDR3 DNA reads as TGTGCCAGCAGTTACCAACGGGGAGTCGAGCAGTACTTC. Translation: CASSYQRGVEQYF.

The genes are TRBV11-3 and TRBJ1-2, with TRBD1 identical over 11 bases. Germline V lookup: CDR1 SGHNT, CDR2 YENEEA. The length of the CDR3 is 16 residues. The V and J ends lost 1 base and 4 bases, in that order; junction bases with no gene match: 5. The chain's CDR3 is CASSLASGTGGYGYTF. CDR3 nucleotide sequence: TGTGCCAGCAGCTTAGCCTCCGGGACAGGGGGCTATGGCTACACCTTC.

The CDR3 loop is CASSLTGVSQETQYF. CDR3 coding DNA: TGTGCCAGCAGCTTAACGGGAGTGTCCCAAGAGACCCAGTACTTC. This chain connects TRBV7-3 to TRBJ2-5; perhaps TRBD2 as D (5 bases). Germline CDR1 SGHTA, CDR2 FQGTGA. V was cut by 0 bases and J by 1 base, with 9 bases left in between. This CDR3 comprises 15 residues.

The rearrangement uses TRBV19 and TRBJ2-5; a weak D match, TRBD1 (5 bases). This CDR3 is 16 amino acids long. Per the germline V gene, CDR1 is LNHDA and CDR2 is SQIVND (reference sequence). The V end was cut by 2 bases, the J end by 3 bases, with 16 bases between. CDR3 nucleotide sequence: TGTGCCAGTAGTATAACCGTGGGGCGAGGCAAAGAGACCCAGTACTTC. Protein product: CASSITVGRGKETQYF. The variable domain in full, with the rest retrieved from reference TRBV19 and TRBJ2-5, is DGGITQSPKYLFRKEGQNVTLSCEQNLNHDAMYWYRQDPGQGLRLIYYSQIVNDFQKGDIAEGYSVSREKKESFPLTVTSAQKNPTAFYLCASSITVGRGKETQYFGPGTRLLVL.

The chain links TRBV20-1 to TRBJ2-1; no clear D. V lost 3 bases and J 6 bases, leaving 18 bases between the germline ends. This CDR3 has 15 amino acids. CDR1 DFQATT and CDR2 SNEGSKA come from the germline V gene (reference sequence). The CDR3 loop is CSASPLRGGFNEQFF. CDR3 coding DNA: TGCAGTGCTAGTCCCCTAAGAGGCGGATTCAATGAGCAGTTCTTC.